This is a list of T cell receptor beta chains from one sample in a study of metastatic and nonmetastatic thyroid tumors. TCRdb re-called clones from the PCR reads using MiXCR. The sample consists of fewer than 25,000 clones, around 11% of them appearing once. Sequencing input: blood. The receptors originated from a female donor with papillary thyroid cancer or a benign thyroid nodule (not recorded which). Some clones in this sample may be carry-over from other donors' samples. Each CDR3 is given with its conserved first and last residue. The D gene is left open where the match is weak. Size values are once, few and many counts, or a class for expanded clones, and some rows have none.

TRBV20-1	TRBD2	many	TRBJ2-5	CSATVAGTSGTETQYF	TGCAGTGCTACCGTGGCCGGGACTAGCGGGACTGAGACCCAGTACTTC
TRBV6-4	NA	medium-sized	TRBJ2-3	CASSNSYSTDTQYF	TGTGCCAGCAGTAACTCGTACAGCACAGATACGCAGTATTTT
TRBV12-5	TRBD1	many	TRBJ2-2	CASGFGDRVAGELFF	TGTGCTAGTGGTTTTGGGGACAGGGTTGCCGGGGAGCTGTTTTTT
TRBV6-1	NA	medium-sized	TRBJ1-6	CASSEANYPGPPLHF	TGTGCCAGCAGTGAAGCTAATTACCCCGGGCCACCCCTCCACTTT
TRBV6-2/TRBV6-3	NA	medium-sized	TRBJ2-7	CASSFHPDSHYEQYF	TGTGCCAGCAGTTTCCACCCGGACAGCCACTACGAGCAGTACTTC
TRBV19	NA	many	TRBJ2-2	CASNSVGGMVATGELFF	TGTGCCAGTAACTCCGTAGGGGGTATGGTAGCAACCGGGGAGCTGTTTTTT
TRBV7-6	TRBD1	many	TRBJ2-7	CASSSRQGSYEQYF	TGTGCCAGCAGCTCCAGACAGGGGTCCTACGAGCAGTACTTC
TRBV4-3	NA	many	TRBJ1-2	CASSQVHRGDYGYTF	TGCGCCAGCAGCCAAGTCCACCGGGGGGACTATGGCTACACCTTC
TRBV14	NA	many	TRBJ1-5	CASSQAGNAPQHF	TGTGCCAGCAGCCAGGCCGGTAATGCGCCCCAGCATTTT
TRBV12-5	NA	many	TRBJ2-1	CASGLGQGNYNEQFF	TGTGCTAGTGGTTTGGGGCAGGGGAACTACAATGAGCAGTTCTTC
TRBV5-1	NA	NA	TRBJ2-3	CASSLESGSTDMQYF	TGCGCCAGCAGCTTGGAGTCAGGCAGCACAGATATGCAGTATTTT
TRBV9	NA	many	TRBJ2-2	CASSPRRGRGTGELFF	TGTGCCAGCAGCCCTCGTCGGGGGCGAGGAACCGGGGAGCTGTTTTTT
TRBV6-4	NA	many	TRBJ2-3	CASSEASSADTQYF	TGTGCCAGCAGTGAGGCCAGTTCGGCTGATACGCAGTATTTT
TRBV20-1	NA	many	TRBJ2-2	CSAPWPDQTGELFF	TGCAGTGCCCCCTGGCCAGACCAAACCGGGGAGCTGTTTTTT
TRBV19	NA	few	TRBJ2-5	CASSEAGQETQYF	TGTGCCAGTAGTGAGGCAGGCCAAGAGACCCAGTACTTC
TRBV11-2	NA	many	TRBJ2-1	CASSLVGQVYNEQFF	TGTGCCAGCAGCTTAGTTGGACAAGTCTACAATGAGCAGTTCTTC
TRBV20-1	TRBD2	many	TRBJ2-7	CSARGLAGDRFPYEQYF	TGCAGTGCTAGAGGTCTAGCGGGAGACCGCTTCCCCTACGAGCAGTACTTC
TRBV6-6	NA	many	TRBJ1-4	CASSSYSYTTNEKLFF	TGTGCCAGCAGTTCCTACAGTTACACAACTAATGAAAAACTGTTTTTT
TRBV11-2	NA	many	TRBJ2-2	CASSLGLSIRTGELFF	TGTGCCAGCAGCTTAGGTCTATCCATTAGGACCGGGGAGCTGTTTTTT
TRBV6-1	NA	medium-sized	TRBJ1-1	CASTRQRNTEAFF	TGTGCCAGCACGCGACAGAGGAACACTGAAGCTTTCTTT
TRBV2	NA	many	TRBJ2-7	CASSVSEREQYF	TGTGCCAGCAGTGTGTCGGAGAGGGAGCAGTACTTC
TRBV29-1	NA	few	TRBJ2-7	CSVVIAGGYEQYF	TGCAGCGTTGTGATAGCTGGAGGGTACGAGCAGTACTTC
TRBV6-1	NA	medium-sized	TRBJ2-6	CASSLSSGANVLTF	TGTGCCAGCAGTTTATCCTCTGGGGCCAACGTCCTGACTTTC
TRBV4-3	NA	many	TRBJ1-6	CASSQDIRLNSPLHF	TGCGCCAGCAGCCAAGATATCCGATTGAATTCACCCCTCCACTTT
TRBV27	TRBD2	many	TRBJ2-3	CASSSREGSITDTQYF	TGTGCCAGCAGCTCTCGGGAGGGGAGTATCACGGATACGCAGTATTTT
TRBV6-2/TRBV6-3	NA	many	TRBJ2-7	CASGFRESSYEQYF	TGTGCCAGCGGATTCAGGGAGAGCTCCTACGAGCAGTACTTC
TRBV20-1	NA	NA	TRBJ2-3	CSARDTSTDTQYF	TGCAGTGCTAGAGATACTAGCACAGATACGCAGTATTTT
TRBV18	NA	few	TRBJ2-3	CASSPGRRTDTQYF	TGTGCCAGCTCACCGGGCAGACGCACAGATACGCAGTATTTT
TRBV20-1	NA	few	TRBJ2-5	CSADTPGGNLYQETQYF	TGCAGTGCTGACACCCCAGGCGGGAATCTGTACCAAGAGACCCAGTACTTC
TRBV29-1	NA	many	TRBJ1-1	CSVESNTEAFF	TGCAGCGTGGAATCGAACACTGAAGCTTTCTTT
TRBV10-3	TRBD1	many	TRBJ2-2	CAIFGQGNIPSTGELFF	TGTGCCATCTTTGGACAGGGAAATATTCCTTCAACCGGGGAGCTGTTTTTT
TRBV5-4	TRBD2	few	TRBJ2-7	CASSRSGRGSYEQYF	TGTGCCAGCAGCCGTAGCGGGAGGGGATCCTACGAGCAGTACTTC
TRBV5-4	NA	NA	TRBJ2-5	CASSGLQGTQYF	TGTGCCAGCAGCGGTCTCCAAGGGACCCAGTACTTC
TRBV4-3	NA	many	TRBJ2-1	CASSQGWLADNEQFF	TGCGCCAGCAGCCAAGGGTGGCTGGCTGACAATGAGCAGTTCTTC
TRBV30	NA	many	TRBJ1-5	CAWSRGSEPQHF	TGTGCCTGGAGTCGGGGGTCGGAGCCCCAGCATTTT
TRBV6-1	TRBD1	many	TRBJ2-3	CASSELQGVGTDTQYF	TGTGCCAGCAGTGAATTACAGGGGGTTGGGACAGATACGCAGTATTTT
TRBV6-1	NA	few	TRBJ2-7	CASSVTSSSYEQYF	TGTGCCAGCAGTGTGACATCAAGCTCCTACGAGCAGTACTTC
TRBV11-2	TRBD2	NA	TRBJ2-1	CASSLGPQREKFF	TGTGCCAGCAGCTTAGGGCCCCAGCGGGAGAAGTTCTTC
TRBV7-9	TRBD1	many	TRBJ2-7	CASSSDRVEQYF	TGTGCCAGCAGTTCTGACAGGGTCGAGCAGTACTTC
TRBV30	NA	many	TRBJ1-1	CAWSIPSPGQREAFF	TGTGCCTGGAGTATCCCCTCTCCAGGTCAACGAGAAGCTTTCTTT
TRBV20-1	TRBD1	many	TRBJ2-7	CSARVGQDYYEQYF	TGCAGTGCTAGAGTCGGACAGGATTACTACGAGCAGTACTTC
TRBV7-6	NA	many	TRBJ2-7	CASSLGGDSYEQYF	TGTGCCAGCAGCTTAGGCGGGGACTCCTACGAGCAGTACTTC
TRBV20-1	TRBD1	many	TRBJ1-1	CSAREGQLNTEAFF	TGCAGTGCTAGAGAGGGACAGCTGAACACTGAAGCTTTCTTT
TRBV20-1	NA	NA	TRBJ2-4	CSANEDIAKNIQYF	TGCAGTGCTAACGAGGACATAGCCAAAAACATTCAGTACTTC
TRBV30	NA	many	TRBJ2-7	CASSFGADSYEQYF	TGTGCCTCGTCCTTTGGAGCGGACTCCTACGAGCAGTACTTC
TRBV2	NA	once	TRBJ1-5	CASSGAGARKPQHF	TGTGCCAGCAGTGGGGCAGGGGCTCGGAAGCCCCAGCATTTC
TRBV6-1	NA	medium-sized	TRBJ1-5	CASSEGRPGNQPQHF	TGTGCCAGCAGTGAGGGCCGACCGGGCAATCAGCCCCAGCATTTT
TRBV7-2	TRBD1	many	TRBJ1-2	CASSTQGQTYGYTF	TGTGCCAGCAGCACGCAGGGACAGACCTATGGCTACACCTTC
TRBV28	NA	medium-sized	TRBJ2-1	CASSDTGHYNEQFF	TGTGCCAGCAGTGACACAGGGCACTACAATGAGCAGTTCTTC
TRBV6-5	NA	medium-sized	TRBJ2-1	CASSYSITGTYNEQFF	TGTGCCAGCAGTTACTCAATCACAGGAACCTACAATGAGCAGTTCTTC